This is a list of T cell receptor beta chains from one sample in a study of breast tumors, draining lymph nodes, adjacent tissues. TCRdb re-called the multiplex PCR reads with MiXCR, one entry per CDR3 protein. The sample holds under 300,000 distinct CDR3 sequences, nearly 35% seen once. The material sequenced was axillary lymph node tissue. The receptors come from a female donor with breast cancer. Some clones in this sample may be carry-over from other donors' samples. Both conserved end residues are part of each CDR3. A D gene is named only where the DNA matches it firmly. Clone size, where shown, is once, few, many, or a class for clones that have expanded.

TRBV5-1	many	TRBJ1-3	.	TGCGCCAGCAGCTCCATGGGCAGAACCTCTGGAAACACCATATATTTT	CASSSMGRTSGNTIYF
TRBV24-1	.	TRBJ2-2	TRBD2	TGTGCCACCAGTGCTAGAGAGGCGGGAGGTTCTGACGGGGAGCTGTTTTTT	CATSAREAGGSDGELFF
TRBV5-1	many	TRBJ1-6	TRBD1	TGCGCCAGCAGCTTGCTGACAGGGGTAGAGAATTCACCCCTCCACTTT	CASSLLTGVENSPLHF
TRBV20-1	.	TRBJ2-1	.	TGCAGTGCTATGGGGGGCGCAGGCAATGAGCAGTTCTTC	CSAMGGAGNEQFF
TRBV5-6	many	TRBJ1-4	.	TGTGCCAGCAGCTCAACAGGGAGAGGTAATGAAAAACTGTTTTTT	CASSSTGRGNEKLFF
TRBV11-1	few	TRBJ2-1	.	TGTGCCAGCAGCCCTCGCGATCCGTACTCCTACAATGAGCAGTTCTTC	CASSPRDPYSYNEQFF
TRBV20-1	.	TRBJ1-4	.	TGCAGTGCTAGAGGGGTTCCAGGGACTGAAAAACTGTTTTTT	CSARGVPGTEKLFF
TRBV18	many	TRBJ1-6	.	TGTGCCAGCTCACCAGAAGCCGAATCACCCCTCCACTTT	CASSPEAESPLHF
TRBV24-1	once	TRBJ2-3	TRBD1	TGTGCCACCAGTGATTCTGCCAGGGGGCTGGACAATGAGCAGTATTTT	CATSDSARGLDNEQYF
TRBV12-5	many	TRBJ2-7	.	TGTGCTAGTGGTTTGGGTGGATCCTACGAGCAGTACTTC	CASGLGGSYEQYF
TRBV7-9	many	TRBJ1-5	.	TGTGCCAGCAGCTTAGGGGGGGACGCTCAGCCCCAGCATTTT	CASSLGGDAQPQHF
TRBV7-2	.	TRBJ2-7	TRBD2	TGTGCCAGCAGCTTGCTACCTTTACTAGCGGGAGGTTTCCCCTACGAGCAGTACTTC	CASSLLPLLAGGFPYEQYF
TRBV5-1	once	TRBJ2-1	TRBD2	TGCGCCAGCAGCCCTAGTCTGGCGGGAGGAATTGAGCAGTTCTTC	CASSPSLAGGIEQFF
TRBV5-6	.	TRBJ2-5	.	TGTGCCAGCGGCCAACGAGGAGCGAGGGACGAGACCCAGTACTTC	CASGQRGARDETQYF
TRBV18	many	TRBJ2-3	TRBD2	TGTGCCAGCTCAGCTCCGGGACTAGCAGATACGCAGTATTTT	CASSAPGLADTQYF
TRBV20-1	.	TRBJ2-1	.	TGCAGTGCCAGTCAGGGGAATGAGCAGTTCTTC	CSASQGNEQFF
TRBV7-9	.	TRBJ2-7	.	TGTGCCAGCAGCCGTAGAGGTGATTACAGCTACGAGCAGTACTTC	CASSRRGDYSYEQYF
TRBV5-1	.	TRBJ1-1	.	TGCGCCAGCAGCCTAACACAACAGGGTTCGAGCACTGAAGCTTTCTTT	CASSLTQQGSSTEAFF
TRBV7-2	many	TRBJ2-3	.	TGTGCCAGCAGCACCCAGACCAGACTACAGTATTTT	CASSTQTRLQYF
TRBV7-9	.	TRBJ2-5	TRBD1	TGTGCCAGCAGCTTAGGACAGGGGCCGTACCAAGAGACCCAGTACTTC	CASSLGQGPYQETQYF
TRBV10-3	many	TRBJ1-6	.	TGTGCCATCAGTGGTCGAGGGGGAGGTGATAATTCACCCCTCCACTTT	CAISGRGGGDNSPLHF
TRBV7-2	.	TRBJ2-1	TRBD1	TGTGCCAGCAGCCCCCCCCCCAGGGCTCAGGGGGAGCAGCTCTTC	CASSPPPRAQGEQLF
TRBV6-1	few	TRBJ2-1	.	TGTGCCAGCAGTCAGGGGCTAGCGGTGTACAATGAGCAGTTCTTC	CASSQGLAVYNEQFF
TRBV30	.	TRBJ1-4	TRBD1	TGTGCCTGGAGAGGGGGCCCTACTAATGAAAAACTGTTTTTT	CAWRGGPTNEKLFF
TRBV10-3	many	TRBJ1-3	.	TGTGCCATCACCCAGGACAGCTCTGGAAACACCATATATTTT	CAITQDSSGNTIYF
TRBV12-3/TRBV12-4	many	TRBJ2-2	.	TGTGCCAGCAGTTTAGGGAAAACCGGGGAGCTGTTTTTT	CASSLGKTGELFF
TRBV7-2	.	TRBJ1-5	.	TGTGCCAGCAGGGGCCGGGCCTGGTACGAGCATTTT	CASRGRAWYEHF
TRBV7-6	many	TRBJ2-1	TRBD2	TGTGCCAGCAGCTTAGACCTACTAGCGGGTGGTGAGCAGTTCTTC	CASSLDLLAGGEQFF
TRBV19	many	TRBJ1-5	TRBD1	TGTGCCAGTAGTTCCCGACAGGGACGGCAGCCCCAGCATTTT	CASSSRQGRQPQHF
TRBV7-8	many	TRBJ1-4	.	TGTGCCAGCAACCCCACTAGGTTGTGGGACGTTGGAACTAATGAAAAACTGTTTTTT	CASNPTRLWDVGTNEKLFF
TRBV11-2	.	TRBJ2-1	.	TGTGCCAGCAGCTTAGACAGATACACTGAGCAGTTCTTC	CASSLDRYTEQFF